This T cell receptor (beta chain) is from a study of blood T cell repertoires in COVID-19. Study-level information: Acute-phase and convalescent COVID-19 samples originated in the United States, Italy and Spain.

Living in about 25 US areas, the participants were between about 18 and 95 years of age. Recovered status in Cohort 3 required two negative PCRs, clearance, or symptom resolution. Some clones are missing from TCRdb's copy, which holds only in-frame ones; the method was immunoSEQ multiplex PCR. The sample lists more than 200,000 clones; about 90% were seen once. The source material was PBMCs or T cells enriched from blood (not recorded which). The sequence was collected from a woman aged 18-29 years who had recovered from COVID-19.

The CDR3 DNA follows: TGTGCCATCACCATGGACAGGGGGAATTCACCCCTCCACTTT. It encodes CAITMDRGNSPLHF. The genes are TRBV10-3 and TRBJ1-6, with 10 bases matching TRBD1. Unmatched junction bases numbered 4, after V lost 7 bases and J lost 7 bases. Looked up from germline, CDR1 is ENHRY and CDR2 is SYGVKD. The CDR3 sequence is 14 residues long.